The rows below give T cell receptor beta chains drawn from one sample of a study of radiation and T cells in renal cell carcinoma. Some clones are missing from TCRdb's copy, which holds only in-frame ones; the method was immunoSEQ multiplex PCR. This sample has roughly 130,000 clones, with roughly 88% found just once. The starting material was blood, obtained from a patient whose treatment included radiotherapy and nephrectomy. These receptors originate from a woman in her 50s with renal cell carcinoma. Both conserved end residues are part of each CDR3. Each record gives: clone size, D gene, J gene, V gene, CDR3 DNA, CDR3 protein. A D gene is named only where the DNA matches it firmly. For some rows the clone size is stated as once, few or many, or as a class when expanded; others skip it.

clone_size: NA; d_call: NA; j_call: TRBJ1-1; v_call: TRBV6-6; cdr3_nt: TGTGCCAGCAGCCCGACTATCAGCAGGGGAAGTACTGAAGCTTTCTTT; cdr3_aa: CASSPTISRGSTEAFF
clone_size: NA; d_call: NA; j_call: TRBJ2-2; v_call: TRBV6-1; cdr3_nt: TGTGCCAGCAGTGAAGAGGGTAGCGGGGAGCTGTTTTTT; cdr3_aa: CASSEEGSGELFF
clone_size: NA; d_call: TRBD1; j_call: TRBJ2-2; v_call: TRBV18; cdr3_nt: TGTGCCAGCTCACCACTCAGGACAGGGGGCACCGGGGAGCTGTTTTTT; cdr3_aa: CASSPLRTGGTGELFF
clone_size: many; d_call: NA; j_call: TRBJ1-1; v_call: TRBV4-3; cdr3_nt: TGCGCCAGCAGCCAAAACTTCGGGGGAAGACACACTGAAGCTTTCTTT; cdr3_aa: CASSQNFGGRHTEAFF
clone_size: NA; d_call: NA; j_call: TRBJ2-7; v_call: TRBV18; cdr3_nt: TGTGCCAGTTCAGAAGACCCCTACGAGCAGTACTTC; cdr3_aa: CASSEDPYEQYF
clone_size: NA; d_call: TRBD2; j_call: TRBJ2-7; v_call: TRBV29-1; cdr3_nt: TGCAGCGTCGGGACTAGCAGCATCTGGGCCGAGCAGTACTTC; cdr3_aa: CSVGTSSIWAEQYF
clone_size: few; d_call: NA; j_call: TRBJ2-7; v_call: TRBV14; cdr3_nt: TGTGCCAGCAGCTCTCTCTACGAGCAGTACTTC; cdr3_aa: CASSSLYEQYF
clone_size: NA; d_call: NA; j_call: TRBJ1-4; v_call: TRBV4-2; cdr3_nt: TGTGCCAGCAGCCAAGATCAAAATGAAAAACTGTTTTTT; cdr3_aa: CASSQDQNEKLFF
clone_size: once; d_call: NA; j_call: TRBJ1-2; v_call: TRBV7-2; cdr3_nt: TGTGCCAGCAGCTTACAGGGGTACTATGGCTACACCTTC; cdr3_aa: CASSLQGYYGYTF
clone_size: once; d_call: NA; j_call: TRBJ1-5; v_call: TRBV7-2; cdr3_nt: TGTGCCAGCAGCCAACAGGTATCTCAGCCCCAGCATTTT; cdr3_aa: CASSQQVSQPQHF
clone_size: once; d_call: TRBD2; j_call: TRBJ2-5; v_call: TRBV30; cdr3_nt: TGTGCCTGGAGTGTAGGCTCAGCGGGGGGGCAAGAGACCCAGTACTTC; cdr3_aa: CAWSVGSAGGQETQYF
clone_size: NA; d_call: NA; j_call: TRBJ1-6; v_call: TRBV15; cdr3_nt: TGTGCCACCAGCAGGCGGATGGGGGGGGGAGTAAATAATTCACCCCTCCACTTT; cdr3_aa: CATSRRMGGGVNNSPLHF
clone_size: NA; d_call: TRBD1; j_call: TRBJ1-2; v_call: TRBV5-5; cdr3_nt: TGTGCCAGCAGCCCGACAGGGGGCAAAAAGTACACCTTC; cdr3_aa: CASSPTGGKKYTF
clone_size: NA; d_call: TRBD1; j_call: TRBJ1-3; v_call: TRBV11-2; cdr3_nt: TGTGCCAGCAGCTTAAGGGGACAGGGTACTGGAAACACCATATATTTT; cdr3_aa: CASSLRGQGTGNTIYF
clone_size: NA; d_call: NA; j_call: TRBJ1-4; v_call: TRBV7-9; cdr3_nt: TGTGCCAGCAGCTTAGAAAGATTTAATGAAAAACTGTTTTTT; cdr3_aa: CASSLERFNEKLFF
clone_size: NA; d_call: NA; j_call: TRBJ2-7; v_call: TRBV7-2; cdr3_nt: TGTGCCAGCAGCGCCTCAGCTGGGCTTTACTACGAGCAGTACTTC; cdr3_aa: CASSASAGLYYEQYF
clone_size: NA; d_call: TRBD1; j_call: TRBJ1-2; v_call: TRBV6-1; cdr3_nt: TGTGCCAGCAGTGATCCGGGACAGGGTTATGGCTACACCTTC; cdr3_aa: CASSDPGQGYGYTF
clone_size: NA; d_call: NA; j_call: TRBJ1-2; v_call: TRBV4-1; cdr3_nt: TGCGCCAGCAGCCAGTTGGACAGCGGCTACACCTTC; cdr3_aa: CASSQLDSGYTF
clone_size: NA; d_call: NA; j_call: TRBJ2-4; v_call: TRBV5-5; cdr3_nt: TGTGCCAGCAGCTTGGGCGAAAACATTCAGTACTTC; cdr3_aa: CASSLGENIQYF
clone_size: NA; d_call: NA; j_call: TRBJ2-7; v_call: TRBV6-5; cdr3_nt: TGTGCCAGCAGTTACGGGGCAGGGGGGCGTTACGAGCAGTACTTC; cdr3_aa: CASSYGAGGRYEQYF
clone_size: NA; d_call: NA; j_call: TRBJ2-3; v_call: TRBV11-3; cdr3_nt: TGTGCCAGCAGCTTGGGCGCAGGGCGAGATACGCAGTATTTT; cdr3_aa: CASSLGAGRDTQYF
clone_size: NA; d_call: NA; j_call: TRBJ2-5; v_call: TRBV5-4; cdr3_nt: TGTGCCAGCAGCCGGGACGGACGGTACCAAGAGACCCAGTACTTC; cdr3_aa: CASSRDGRYQETQYF
clone_size: NA; d_call: TRBD1; j_call: TRBJ2-1; v_call: TRBV5-6; cdr3_nt: TGTGCCAGCAGCACAGGGACAGGGGGCTTCAATGAGCAGTTCTTC; cdr3_aa: CASSTGTGGFNEQFF
clone_size: NA; d_call: TRBD1; j_call: TRBJ2-3; v_call: TRBV13; cdr3_nt: TGTGCCAGCAGCTTCCGGGACAGGGCCACAGATACGCAGTATTTT; cdr3_aa: CASSFRDRATDTQYF
clone_size: NA; d_call: NA; j_call: TRBJ2-3; v_call: TRBV11-2; cdr3_nt: TGTGCCAGCAGCTTAGATGCGGCTAGCACAGATACGCAGTATTTT; cdr3_aa: CASSLDAASTDTQYF
clone_size: NA; d_call: NA; j_call: TRBJ1-6; v_call: TRBV7-9; cdr3_nt: TGTGCCAGCAGCTCCTCCCGTGGGGGGAATTCACCCCTCCACTTT; cdr3_aa: CASSSSRGGNSPLHF
clone_size: once; d_call: TRBD2; j_call: TRBJ2-2; v_call: TRBV23-1; cdr3_nt: TGCGCCAGCAGTCCGCCACTAGCGGGGGACCACACCGGGGAGCTGTTTTTT; cdr3_aa: CASSPPLAGDHTGELFF
clone_size: NA; d_call: NA; j_call: TRBJ2-7; v_call: TRBV9; cdr3_nt: TGTGCCAGCAGCGTAGGGGGGGACACAAGGAGGCCGTCCTACGAGCAGTACTTC; cdr3_aa: CASSVGGDTRRPSYEQYF
clone_size: NA; d_call: TRBD2; j_call: TRBJ2-3; v_call: TRBV7-6; cdr3_nt: TGTGCCAGCAGCTGGGGACTAGCGGGGGCCGGGGATACGCAGTATTTT; cdr3_aa: CASSWGLAGAGDTQYF
clone_size: NA; d_call: TRBD1; j_call: TRBJ1-4; v_call: TRBV13; cdr3_nt: TGTGCCAGCCTCCGACAGGGTGTTTCAACTAATGAAAAACTGTTTTTT; cdr3_aa: CASLRQGVSTNEKLFF
clone_size: NA; d_call: NA; j_call: TRBJ1-2; v_call: TRBV6-5; cdr3_nt: TGTGCCAGCAGTTACACCGAGCCGACAGCTAACTATGGCTACACCTTC; cdr3_aa: CASSYTEPTANYGYTF
clone_size: NA; d_call: NA; j_call: TRBJ2-5; v_call: TRBV5-1; cdr3_nt: TGCGCCAGCAGCGCACCGGGGTGGGAGACCCAGTACTTC; cdr3_aa: CASSAPGWETQYF
clone_size: NA; d_call: NA; j_call: TRBJ1-2; v_call: TRBV6-1; cdr3_nt: TGTGCCGGGGCTTTCAGGGGAGGGAATGGCTACACCTTC; cdr3_aa: CAGAFRGGNGYTF
clone_size: NA; d_call: NA; j_call: TRBJ1-6; v_call: TRBV19; cdr3_nt: TGTGCCAGTAGTATAGAGGAGACAGCGTATAATTCACCCCTCCACTTT; cdr3_aa: CASSIEETAYNSPLHF
clone_size: NA; d_call: TRBD1; j_call: TRBJ2-2; v_call: TRBV18; cdr3_nt: TGTGCCAGCTCACCGGGAAGGCTCGGGACAGGCGACACCGGGGAGCTGTTTTTT; cdr3_aa: CASSPGRLGTGDTGELFF
clone_size: NA; d_call: TRBD2; j_call: TRBJ2-7; v_call: TRBV18; cdr3_nt: TGTGCCAGCTCACCCGGGGGGATCAGCTCCTACGAGCAGTACTTC; cdr3_aa: CASSPGGISSYEQYF
clone_size: NA; d_call: NA; j_call: TRBJ1-3; v_call: TRBV9; cdr3_nt: TGTGCCAGCAGCGTAGCCGCGAACGGAAACACCATATATTTT; cdr3_aa: CASSVAANGNTIYF
clone_size: NA; d_call: NA; j_call: TRBJ1-1; v_call: TRBV18; cdr3_nt: TGTGCCAGCTCACCGAACCCTCGGGACACTGAAGCTTTCTTT; cdr3_aa: CASSPNPRDTEAFF
clone_size: NA; d_call: NA; j_call: TRBJ1-2; v_call: TRBV18; cdr3_nt: TGTGCCAGCTCACCAGCGGACGATCATGTCTACACCTTC; cdr3_aa: CASSPADDHVYTF
clone_size: once; d_call: TRBD1; j_call: TRBJ1-6; v_call: TRBV11-2; cdr3_nt: TGTGCCAGCAGCTCGGGACAGGGGAATTCACCCCTCCACTTT; cdr3_aa: CASSSGQGNSPLHF
clone_size: NA; d_call: NA; j_call: TRBJ1-5; v_call: TRBV21-1; cdr3_nt: TGTGCCAGCAGCAAGGCACCTCGCAATCAGCCCCAGCATTTT; cdr3_aa: CASSKAPRNQPQHF
clone_size: NA; d_call: NA; j_call: TRBJ1-1; v_call: TRBV2; cdr3_nt: TGTGCCAGCAAACTAATCCTGAACACTGAAGCTTTCTTT; cdr3_aa: CASKLILNTEAFF
clone_size: NA; d_call: NA; j_call: TRBJ2-3; v_call: TRBV29-1; cdr3_nt: TGCAGCGGGCGAGATGGGGCAGATACGCAGTATTTT; cdr3_aa: CSGRDGADTQYF